What follows is one T cell receptor beta chain and its context. The target antigen is unknown. Time point indicated: week 35, safety follow-up. The study gave 300 ug of mutant IDH1 20-mer peptide per vaccine dose, with topical imiquimod. Each patient was administered eight vaccinations, scheduled in weeks 1, 3, 5, 7, 11, 15, 19 and 23. The data stem from a study of a mutant IDH1 vaccine in newly diagnosed glioma. Study-wide context: Vaccination was launched 4-6 weeks after radiotherapy alone, or with temozolomide cycles. Whole-study results and caveats: There were vaccine-induced immune responses in 85% to 95% of the patients.

Per the germline V gene, CDR1 is MGHRA and CDR2 is YSYEKL. This CDR3 region has 14 residues. Trimming shortened V by 1 base and J by 6 bases, and 10 bases separated the two germline ends. Sequencing used immunoSEQ multiplex PCR; TCRdb keeps in-frame clones, though not all of them. The data contain more than 25,000 clones, under 80% of them singletons. V gene TRBV4-1 combines with J gene TRBJ1-5; a possible D gene is TRBD1 (5 bases). The sequence came from a man between 45 and 60 years old with glioma. The source material was PBMCs, sampled from a glioma patient whose treatment included an IDH1 peptide vaccine. CDR3 residues: CASSQGRVGQPQHF. The CDR3 DNA is TGCGCCAGCAGCCAAGGCAGGGTAGGTCAGCCCCAGCATTTT.